This T cell receptor (beta chain) is from a study of blood T cells in healthy people across ages. The second PCR ran 7 to 11 cycles with a sample-barcoded 5' primer and J-beta primers. TCRdb processed the 5' RACE reads anew with MiXCR; each CDR3 protein has one entry. The sample lists about 1.5 million distinct CDR3 sequences; about 45% were seen once. Every donor gave 9 to 10 milliliters of peripheral blood. Remarks on this clonotype: Antigen: not known.

CDR1 is MGHDK and CDR2 is SYGVNS in the germline V gene. V shed 4 bases, J shed 3 bases, and the junction held 11 bases outside the gene matches. The CDR3 runs 18 residues. Study-level results: Without sorted subsets, naive and antigen-experienced compartments could not be conclusively compared. Because donor CMV status was unknown, expanded clonotype changes were possibly confounded.

The receptor's source is a woman aged 18-35 years in good health. The chain couples TRBV25-1 to TRBJ2-1, with TRBD2 matching over 11 bases. Material for sequencing was blood. DNA for the CDR3: TGTGCCAGCAGTGGGGACGGATTAGCGGGAGGGATCTACAATGAGCAGTTCTTC. It yields the protein CASSGDGLAGGIYNEQFF.